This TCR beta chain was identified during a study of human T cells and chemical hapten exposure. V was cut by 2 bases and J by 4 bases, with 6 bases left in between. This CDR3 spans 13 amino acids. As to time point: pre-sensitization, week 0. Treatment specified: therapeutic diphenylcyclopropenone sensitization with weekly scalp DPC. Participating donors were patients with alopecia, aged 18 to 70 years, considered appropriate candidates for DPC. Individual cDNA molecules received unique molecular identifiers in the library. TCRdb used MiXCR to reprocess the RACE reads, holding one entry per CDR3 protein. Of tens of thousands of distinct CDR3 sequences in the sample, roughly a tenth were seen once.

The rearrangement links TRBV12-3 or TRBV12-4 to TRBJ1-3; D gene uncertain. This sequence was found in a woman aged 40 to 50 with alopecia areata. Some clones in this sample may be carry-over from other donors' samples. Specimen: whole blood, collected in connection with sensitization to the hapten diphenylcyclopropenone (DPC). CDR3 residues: CASSLHGGNTIYF. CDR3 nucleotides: TGTGCCAGCAGTTTACATGGCGGAAACACCATATATTTT.